This T cell receptor beta chain was identified during a study of T cells expressing NK-cell markers. The wider study: All TCR beta repertoires analysed originated from sorted CD3+CD56+NKG2C+, CD3+CD56+NKG2C- and CD3+CD56-NKG2C+ T cells. Study findings and constraints: The study did not resolve the HCMV specificity of expanded NKG2C+ T cell clones. One observes that, in four donors, these clonotypes were also the leading ones within the CD3+CD56-NKG2C+ fraction.

This CDR3 spans 12 amino acids. CDR1 SQVTM and CDR2 ANQGSEA come from the germline V gene. Regarding this clonotype: Its antigen remains unidentified.

TCRdb reworked the 5' RACE reads into one entry per CDR3 protein, no DNA. The ten top clones account for less than 20%, within a sample of over 100,000 distinct CDR3 sequences. The sample taken for sequencing was blood T cells: a sorted CD56 or NKG2C T cell subset, CD4+ or CD8+ T cells, or bulk PBMC T cells (not recorded which). The chain joins TRBV29-1 to TRBJ1-1; lacking DNA, the TRBD1 call made by TCRdb goes unchecked. The TCR sequence derives from a woman between 18 and 70 years old in good health. CDR3 in amino acids: CSAAPGGTEAFF.